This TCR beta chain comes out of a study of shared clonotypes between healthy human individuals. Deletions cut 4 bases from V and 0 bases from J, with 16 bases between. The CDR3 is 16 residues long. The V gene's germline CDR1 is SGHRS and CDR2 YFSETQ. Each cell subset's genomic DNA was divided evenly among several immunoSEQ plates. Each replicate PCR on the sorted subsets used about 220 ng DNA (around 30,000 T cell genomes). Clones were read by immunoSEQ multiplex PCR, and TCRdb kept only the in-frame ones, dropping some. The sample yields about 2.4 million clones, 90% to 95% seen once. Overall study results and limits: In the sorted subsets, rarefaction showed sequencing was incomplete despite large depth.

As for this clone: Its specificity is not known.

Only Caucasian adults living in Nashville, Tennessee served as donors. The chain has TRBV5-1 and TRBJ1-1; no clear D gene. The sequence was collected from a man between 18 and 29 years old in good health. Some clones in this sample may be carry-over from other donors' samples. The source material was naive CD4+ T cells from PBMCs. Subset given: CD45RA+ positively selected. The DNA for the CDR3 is TGCGCCAGCAGCGAGAGGACCACGCAGATGAACACTGAAGCTTTCTTT. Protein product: CASSERTTQMNTEAFF.